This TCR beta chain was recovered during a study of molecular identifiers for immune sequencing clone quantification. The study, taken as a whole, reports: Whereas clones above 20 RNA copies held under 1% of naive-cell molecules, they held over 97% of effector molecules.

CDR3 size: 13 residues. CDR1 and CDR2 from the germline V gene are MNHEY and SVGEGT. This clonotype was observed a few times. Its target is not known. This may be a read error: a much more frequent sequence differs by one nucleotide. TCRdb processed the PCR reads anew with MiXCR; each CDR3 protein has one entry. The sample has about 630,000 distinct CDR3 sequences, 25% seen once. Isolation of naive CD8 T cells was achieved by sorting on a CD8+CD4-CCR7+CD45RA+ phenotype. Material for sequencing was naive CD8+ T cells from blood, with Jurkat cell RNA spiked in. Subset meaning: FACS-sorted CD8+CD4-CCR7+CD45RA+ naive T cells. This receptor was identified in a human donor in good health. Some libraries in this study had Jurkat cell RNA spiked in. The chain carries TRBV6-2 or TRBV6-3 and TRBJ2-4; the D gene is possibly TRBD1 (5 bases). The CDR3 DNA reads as TGTGCCTGCAGTTCCGGCAGTTGGGCAGGGCAGTACTTC. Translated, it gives CACSSGSWAGQYF.